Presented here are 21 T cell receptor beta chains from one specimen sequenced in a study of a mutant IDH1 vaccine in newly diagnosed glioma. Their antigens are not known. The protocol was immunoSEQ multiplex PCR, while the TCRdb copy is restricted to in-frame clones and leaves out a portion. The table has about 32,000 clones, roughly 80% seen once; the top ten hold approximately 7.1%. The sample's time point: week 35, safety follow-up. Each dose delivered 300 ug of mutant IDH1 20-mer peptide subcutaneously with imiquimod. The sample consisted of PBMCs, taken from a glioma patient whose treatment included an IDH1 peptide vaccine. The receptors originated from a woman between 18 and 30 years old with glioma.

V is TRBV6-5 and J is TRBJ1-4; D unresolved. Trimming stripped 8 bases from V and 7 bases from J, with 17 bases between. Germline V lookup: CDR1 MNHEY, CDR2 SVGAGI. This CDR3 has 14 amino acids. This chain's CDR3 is CASGGTQTGEKLFF. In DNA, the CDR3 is TGTGCCAGCGGAGGCACTCAAACGGGTGAAAAACTGTTTTTT.

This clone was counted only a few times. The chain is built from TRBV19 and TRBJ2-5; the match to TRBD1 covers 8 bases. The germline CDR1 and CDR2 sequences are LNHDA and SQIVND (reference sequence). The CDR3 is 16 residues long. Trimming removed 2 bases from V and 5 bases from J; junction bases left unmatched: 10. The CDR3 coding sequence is TGTGCCAGTAGTATACAGGGACAGGCCTTTGGGGAGACCCAGTACTTC. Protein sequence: CASSIQGQAFGETQYF.

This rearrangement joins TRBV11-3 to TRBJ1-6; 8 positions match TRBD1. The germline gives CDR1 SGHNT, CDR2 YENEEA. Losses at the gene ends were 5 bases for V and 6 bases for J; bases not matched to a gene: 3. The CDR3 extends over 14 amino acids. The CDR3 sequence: CASSEQGGNSPLHF. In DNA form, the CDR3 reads TGTGCCAGCAGCGAACAGGGGGGTAATTCACCCCTCCACTTT.

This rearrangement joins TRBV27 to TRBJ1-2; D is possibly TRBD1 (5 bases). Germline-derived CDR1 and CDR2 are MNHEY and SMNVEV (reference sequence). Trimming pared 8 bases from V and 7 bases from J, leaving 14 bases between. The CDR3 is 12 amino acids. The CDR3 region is CASRVGESGYTF. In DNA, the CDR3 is TGTGCCAGCCGAGTGGGGGAGTCTGGCTACACCTTC.

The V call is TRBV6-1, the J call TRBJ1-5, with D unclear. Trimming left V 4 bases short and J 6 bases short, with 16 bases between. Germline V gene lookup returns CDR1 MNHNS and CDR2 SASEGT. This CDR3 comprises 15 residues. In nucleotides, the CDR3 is TGTGCCAGCAGTGTGAACCCTTTTAATGGTCAGCCCCAGCATTTT. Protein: CASSVNPFNGQPQHF.

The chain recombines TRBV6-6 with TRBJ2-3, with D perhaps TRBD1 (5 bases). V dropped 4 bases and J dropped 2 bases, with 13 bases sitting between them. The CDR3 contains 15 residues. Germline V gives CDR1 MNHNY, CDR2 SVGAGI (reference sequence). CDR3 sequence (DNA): TGTGCCAGCAGTTGGAGACAGACACCCACAGATACGCAGTATTTT. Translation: CASSWRQTPTDTQYF.

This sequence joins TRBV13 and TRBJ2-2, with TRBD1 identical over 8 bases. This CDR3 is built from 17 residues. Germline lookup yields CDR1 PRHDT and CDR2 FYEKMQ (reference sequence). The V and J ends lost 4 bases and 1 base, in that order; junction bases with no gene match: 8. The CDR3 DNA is TGTGCCAGCAGCTCACTGGACAGGGTGATGAACACCGGGGAGCTGTTTTTT. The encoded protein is CASSSLDRVMNTGELFF.

The CDR3 DNA follows: TGTGCCATCGGGGCGGGACTTAAGGACTATGGCTACACCTTC. This sequence encodes CAIGAGLKDYGYTF. This chain joins TRBV10-3 and TRBJ1-2; D may be TRBD1 (5 bases). The germline V gene encodes CDR1 ENHRY and CDR2 SYGVKD. This CDR3 contains 14 residues. The ends were cut back, 8 bases at V and 3 bases at J, with 16 bases in the middle.

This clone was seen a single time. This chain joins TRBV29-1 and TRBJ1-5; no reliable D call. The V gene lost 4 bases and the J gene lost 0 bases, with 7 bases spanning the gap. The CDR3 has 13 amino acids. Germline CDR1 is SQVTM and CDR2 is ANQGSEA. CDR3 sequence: CSVGGTSNQPQHF. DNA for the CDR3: TGCAGCGTTGGCGGAACTAGCAATCAGCCCCAGCATTTT.

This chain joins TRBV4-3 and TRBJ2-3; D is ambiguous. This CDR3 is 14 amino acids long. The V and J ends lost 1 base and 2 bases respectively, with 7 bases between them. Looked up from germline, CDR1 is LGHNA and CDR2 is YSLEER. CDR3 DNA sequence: TGCGCCAGCAGCCAAGTTAGAGTCACAGATACGCAGTATTTT. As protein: CASSQVRVTDTQYF.

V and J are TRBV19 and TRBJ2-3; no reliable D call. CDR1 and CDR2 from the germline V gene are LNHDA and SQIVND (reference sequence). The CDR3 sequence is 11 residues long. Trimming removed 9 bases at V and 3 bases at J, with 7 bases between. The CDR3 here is CASVGTDTQYF. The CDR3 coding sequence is TGTGCCAGCGTAGGGACAGATACGCAGTATTTT.

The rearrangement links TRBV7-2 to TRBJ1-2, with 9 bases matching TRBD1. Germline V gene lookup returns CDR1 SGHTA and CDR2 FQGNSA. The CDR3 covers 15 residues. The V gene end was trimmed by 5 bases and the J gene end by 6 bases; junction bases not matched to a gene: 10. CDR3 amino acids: CASSAPGQGSNGYTF. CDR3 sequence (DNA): TGTGCCAGCAGCGCACCGGGACAGGGTTCGAATGGCTACACCTTC.

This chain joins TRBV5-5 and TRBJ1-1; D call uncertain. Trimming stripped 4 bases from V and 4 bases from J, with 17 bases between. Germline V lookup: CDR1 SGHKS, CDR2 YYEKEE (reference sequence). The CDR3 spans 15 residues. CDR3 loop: CASSPWTPSPTEAFF. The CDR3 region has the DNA TGTGCCAGCAGCCCATGGACCCCTAGTCCCACTGAAGCTTTCTTT.

The CDR3 DNA sequence: TGTGCCAGCAGCTTTAGTGAAAAACTGTTTTTT. Amino acid sequence: CASSFSEKLFF. This sequence joins TRBV7-9 and TRBJ1-4, with D unclear. Trimming stripped 3 bases from V and 7 bases from J, with 3 bases between. The CDR3 is 11 amino acids. CDR1 and CDR2 from the germline V gene are SEHNR and FQNEAQ (reference sequence).

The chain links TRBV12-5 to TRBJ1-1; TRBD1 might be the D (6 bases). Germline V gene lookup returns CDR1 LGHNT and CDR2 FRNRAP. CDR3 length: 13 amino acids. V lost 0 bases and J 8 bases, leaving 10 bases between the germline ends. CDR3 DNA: TGTGCTAGTGGTTTGGTACGGGGGACAGAAGCTTTCTTT. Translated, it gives CASGLVRGTEAFF.

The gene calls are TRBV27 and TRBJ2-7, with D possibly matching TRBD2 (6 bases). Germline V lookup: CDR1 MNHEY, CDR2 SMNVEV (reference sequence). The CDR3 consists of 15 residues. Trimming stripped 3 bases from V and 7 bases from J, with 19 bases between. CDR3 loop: CASSLVGGNGVEQYF. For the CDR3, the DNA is TGTGCCAGCAGTTTGGTGGGGGGAAATGGTGTGGAGCAGTACTTC.

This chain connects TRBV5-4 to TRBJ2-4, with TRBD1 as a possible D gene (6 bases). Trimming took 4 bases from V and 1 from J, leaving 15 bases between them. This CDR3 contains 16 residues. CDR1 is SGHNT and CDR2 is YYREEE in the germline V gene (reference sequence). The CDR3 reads CASSPQTGSAKNIQYF. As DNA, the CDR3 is TGTGCCAGCAGCCCTCAGACAGGTTCCGCCAAAAACATTCAGTACTTC.

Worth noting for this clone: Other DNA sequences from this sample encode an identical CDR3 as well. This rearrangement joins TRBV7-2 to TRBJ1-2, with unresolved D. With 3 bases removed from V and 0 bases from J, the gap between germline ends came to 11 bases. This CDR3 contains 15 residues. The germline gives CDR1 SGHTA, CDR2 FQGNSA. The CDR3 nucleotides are TGTGCCAGCAGCTTTAAACCGCAGACTAACTATGGCTACACCTTC. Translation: CASSFKPQTNYGYTF.

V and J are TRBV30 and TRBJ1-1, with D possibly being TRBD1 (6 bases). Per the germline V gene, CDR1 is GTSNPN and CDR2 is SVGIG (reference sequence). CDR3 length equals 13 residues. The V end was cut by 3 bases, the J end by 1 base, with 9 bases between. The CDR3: CAWRTGANTEAFF. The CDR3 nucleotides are TGTGCCTGGAGGACAGGAGCGAACACTGAAGCTTTCTTT. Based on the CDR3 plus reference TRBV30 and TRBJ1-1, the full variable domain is SQTIHQWPATLVQPVGSPLSLECTVEGTSNPNLYWYRQAAGRGLQLLFYSVGIGQISSEVPQNLSASRPQDRQFILSSKKLLLSDSGFYLCAWRTGANTEAFFGQGTRLTVV.

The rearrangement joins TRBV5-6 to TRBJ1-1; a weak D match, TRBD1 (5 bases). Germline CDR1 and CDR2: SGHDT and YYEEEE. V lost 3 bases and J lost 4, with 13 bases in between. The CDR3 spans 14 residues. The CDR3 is CASSSGQFGTEAFF. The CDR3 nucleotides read TGTGCCAGCAGCTCGGGGCAGTTCGGCACTGAAGCTTTCTTT.

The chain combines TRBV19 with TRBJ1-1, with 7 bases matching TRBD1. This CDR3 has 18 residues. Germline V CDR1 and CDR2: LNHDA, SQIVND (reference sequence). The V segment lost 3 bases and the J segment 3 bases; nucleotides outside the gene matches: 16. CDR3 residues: CASSIQGGPRVLYTEAFF. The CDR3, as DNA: TGTGCCAGTAGTATCCAGGGGGGCCCTCGGGTGCTGTACACTGAAGCTTTCTTT.